This T cell receptor (beta chain) emerged from a study of T cells after yellow fever vaccination. Study results and caveats: Relatively few clonotypes were ones that appeared in both CD4 and CD8 compartments. Contamination of FACS-sorted repertoires by abundant clonotypes from the bulk population could occur.

This clonotype was counted a few times. Its target is unknown. TCRdb passed the 5' RACE reads through MiXCR, listing each CDR3 protein once. The sample has some 400,000 distinct CDR3 sequences, 6.2% seen once; the top ten hold 15%. Sample: PBMCs, taken 5 days after the yellow fever booster vaccination. The clonotype comes from a man aged 25 to 40 who received the YFV17D yellow fever vaccine.

The CDR3, as DNA: TGTGCCAGCAGCTTTCGTCCCGGGACGGGGGATCAAGAGACCCAGTACTTC. Translated, it gives CASSFRPGTGDQETQYF. This chain links TRBV7-6 with TRBJ2-5; D is possibly TRBD2 (6 bases). CDR3 length equals 17 residues. The V gene's germline CDR1 is SGHVS and CDR2 FNYEAQ. The V gene lost 3 bases and the J gene lost 2 bases, with 19 bases spanning the gap.